This T cell receptor beta chain appears in the sequencing data of a study of blood T cell repertoires in COVID-19. Study details: COVID-19 samples, acute and convalescent, were from the United States, Italy and Spain.

Original analysis: Amplification with reference gene primers provided the estimates of nucleated cell counts. Sequencing used immunoSEQ multiplex PCR; TCRdb keeps in-frame clones, though not all of them. V, J and clone size were drawn from that table, and D and trimming were deduced from the DNA. Among 290,000 or so clones listed, around 87% were seen once. This clone was detected once. Germline values: CDR1 LNHDA, CDR2 SQIVND (reference sequence). Trimming took 3 bases from V and 0 from J; bases not matched to a gene: 11. CDR3 size: 19 residues. The source of this sequence is a young man with active or convalescent COVID-19. The V call is TRBV19, the J call TRBJ2-1, with 10 nucleotides matching TRBD2. Sequencing input: peripheral blood. The CDR3 DNA is TGTGCCAGTAGTATCGCAGGGACTAGCGCGATAAGCTCCTACAATGAGCAGTTCTTC. This translates into CASSIAGTSAISSYNEQFF.